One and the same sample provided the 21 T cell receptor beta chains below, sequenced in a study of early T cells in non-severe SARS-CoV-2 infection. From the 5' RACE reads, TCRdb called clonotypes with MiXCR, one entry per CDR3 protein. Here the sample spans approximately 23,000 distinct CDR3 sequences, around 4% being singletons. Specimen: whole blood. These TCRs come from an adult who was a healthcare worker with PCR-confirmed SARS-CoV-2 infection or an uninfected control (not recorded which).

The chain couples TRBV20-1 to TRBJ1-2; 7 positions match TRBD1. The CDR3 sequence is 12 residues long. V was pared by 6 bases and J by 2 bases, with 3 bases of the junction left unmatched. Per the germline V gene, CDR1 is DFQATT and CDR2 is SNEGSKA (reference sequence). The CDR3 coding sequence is TGCAGTGCAGGGGGCGGAAACTATGGCTACACCTTC. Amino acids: CSAGGGNYGYTF.

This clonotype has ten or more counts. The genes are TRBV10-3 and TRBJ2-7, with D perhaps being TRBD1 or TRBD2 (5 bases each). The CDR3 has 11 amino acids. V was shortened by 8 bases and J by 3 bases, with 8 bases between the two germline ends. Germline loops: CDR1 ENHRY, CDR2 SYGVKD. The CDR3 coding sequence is TGTGCCATCGGGACCGGCTACGAGCAGTACTTC. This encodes CAIGTGYEQYF.

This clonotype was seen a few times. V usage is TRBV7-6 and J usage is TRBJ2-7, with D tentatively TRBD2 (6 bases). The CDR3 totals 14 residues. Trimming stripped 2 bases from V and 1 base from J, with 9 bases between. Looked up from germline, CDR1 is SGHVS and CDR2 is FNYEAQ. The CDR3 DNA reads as TGTGCCAGCAGCTTATTCGGGGGTTCCTACGAGCAGTACTTC. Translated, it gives CASSLFGGSYEQYF.

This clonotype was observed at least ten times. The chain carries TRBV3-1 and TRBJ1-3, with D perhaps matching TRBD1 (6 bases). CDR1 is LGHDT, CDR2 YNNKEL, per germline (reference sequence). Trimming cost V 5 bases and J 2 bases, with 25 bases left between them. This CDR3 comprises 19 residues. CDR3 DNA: TGTGCCAGCAGCAGAGGACAGTCGAGCCTGGCTCGGGCTGGAAACACCATATATTTT. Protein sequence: CASSRGQSSLARAGNTIYF.

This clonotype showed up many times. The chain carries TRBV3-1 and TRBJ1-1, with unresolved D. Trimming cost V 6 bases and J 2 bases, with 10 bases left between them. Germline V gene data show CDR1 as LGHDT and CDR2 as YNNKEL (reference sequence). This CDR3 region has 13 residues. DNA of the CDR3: TGTGCCAGCAGATTGTCAGCAAACACTGAAGCTTTCTTT. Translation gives CASRLSANTEAFF.

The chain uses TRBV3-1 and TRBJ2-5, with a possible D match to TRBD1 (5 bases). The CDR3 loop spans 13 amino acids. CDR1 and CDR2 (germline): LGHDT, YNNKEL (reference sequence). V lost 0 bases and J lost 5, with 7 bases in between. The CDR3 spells CASSQEGVETQYF. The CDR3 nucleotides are TGTGCCAGCAGCCAAGAAGGGGTGGAGACCCAGTACTTC.

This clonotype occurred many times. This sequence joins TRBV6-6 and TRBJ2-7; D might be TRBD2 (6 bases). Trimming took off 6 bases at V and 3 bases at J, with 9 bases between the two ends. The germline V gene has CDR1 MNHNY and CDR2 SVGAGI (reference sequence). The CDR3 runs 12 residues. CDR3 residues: CASSVGSYEQYF. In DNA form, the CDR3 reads TGTGCCAGCAGCGTCGGGAGCTACGAGCAGTACTTC.

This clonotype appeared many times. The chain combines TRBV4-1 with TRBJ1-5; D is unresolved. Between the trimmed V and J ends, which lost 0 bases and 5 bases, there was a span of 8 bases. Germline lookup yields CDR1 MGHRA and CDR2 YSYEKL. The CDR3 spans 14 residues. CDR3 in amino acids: CASSQDMPHQPQHF. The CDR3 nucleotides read TGCGCCAGCAGCCAAGATATGCCCCATCAGCCCCAGCATTTT.

The CDR3 DNA is TGTGCCAGCAGGGATATGACAGGAGGGGGAGAAGCTTTCTTT. Translating it yields CASRDMTGGGEAFF. The chain recombines TRBV27 with TRBJ1-1; D might be TRBD1 (6 bases). Germline CDR1 and CDR2: MNHEY and SMNVEV (reference sequence). V dropped 6 bases and J dropped 8 bases, with 19 bases sitting between them. CDR3 size: 14 residues.

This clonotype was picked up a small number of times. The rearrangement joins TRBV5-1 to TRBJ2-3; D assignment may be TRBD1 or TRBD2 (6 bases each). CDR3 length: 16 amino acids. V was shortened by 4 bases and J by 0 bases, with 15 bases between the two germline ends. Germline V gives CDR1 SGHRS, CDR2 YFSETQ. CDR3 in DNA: TGCGCCAGCAGCGGGGGCCGGGGGAGAAGCACAGATACGCAGTATTTT. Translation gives CASSGGRGRSTDTQYF.

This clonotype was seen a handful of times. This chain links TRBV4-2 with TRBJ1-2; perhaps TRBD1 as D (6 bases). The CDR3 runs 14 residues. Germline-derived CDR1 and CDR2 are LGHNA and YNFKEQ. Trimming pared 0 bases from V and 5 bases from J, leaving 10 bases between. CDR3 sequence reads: CASSQEFGQYGYTF. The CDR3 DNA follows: TGTGCCAGCAGCCAAGAATTCGGACAGTATGGCTACACCTTC.

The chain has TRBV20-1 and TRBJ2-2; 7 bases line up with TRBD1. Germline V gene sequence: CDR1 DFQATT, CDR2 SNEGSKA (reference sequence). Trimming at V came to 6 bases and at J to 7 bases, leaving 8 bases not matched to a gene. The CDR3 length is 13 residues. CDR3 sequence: CSATRQGGGELFF. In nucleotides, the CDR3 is TGCAGTGCGACGAGACAGGGTGGCGGGGAGCTGTTTTTT.

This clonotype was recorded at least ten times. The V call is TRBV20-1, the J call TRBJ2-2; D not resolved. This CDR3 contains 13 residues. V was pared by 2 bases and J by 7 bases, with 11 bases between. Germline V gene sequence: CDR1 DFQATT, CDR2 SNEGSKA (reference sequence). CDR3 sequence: CSARNKGFGELFF. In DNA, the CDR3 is TGCAGTGCTAGAAACAAGGGATTCGGGGAGCTGTTTTTT.

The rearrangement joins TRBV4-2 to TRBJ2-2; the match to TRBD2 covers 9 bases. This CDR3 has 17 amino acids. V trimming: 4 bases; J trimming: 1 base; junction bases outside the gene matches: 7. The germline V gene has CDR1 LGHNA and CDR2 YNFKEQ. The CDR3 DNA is TGTGCCAGCAGCCCTACTAGGACTAGCGAGAACACCGGGGAGCTGTTTTTT. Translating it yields CASSPTRTSENTGELFF.

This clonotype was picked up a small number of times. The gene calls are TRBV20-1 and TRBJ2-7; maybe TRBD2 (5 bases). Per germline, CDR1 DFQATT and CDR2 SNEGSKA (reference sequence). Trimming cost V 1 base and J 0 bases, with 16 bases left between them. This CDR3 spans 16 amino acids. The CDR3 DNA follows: TGCAGTGCTAGAGCTCCCTTGGCCCGGGGCTCCTACGAGCAGTACTTC. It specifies CSARAPLARGSYEQYF.

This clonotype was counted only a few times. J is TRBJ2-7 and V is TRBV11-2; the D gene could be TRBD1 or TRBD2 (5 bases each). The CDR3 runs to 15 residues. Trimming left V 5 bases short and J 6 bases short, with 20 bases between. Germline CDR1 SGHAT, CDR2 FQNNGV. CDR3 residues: CASSPPGPAAREQYF. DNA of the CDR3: TGTGCCAGCAGCCCCCCGGGACCGGCGGCCCGCGAGCAGTACTTC. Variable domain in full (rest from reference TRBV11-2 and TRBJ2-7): EAGVAQSPRYKIIEKRQSVAFWCNPISGHATLYWYQQILGQGPKLLIQFQNNGVVDDSQLPKDRFSAERLKGVDSTLKIQPAKLEDSAVYLCASSPPGPAAREQYFGPGTRLTVT.

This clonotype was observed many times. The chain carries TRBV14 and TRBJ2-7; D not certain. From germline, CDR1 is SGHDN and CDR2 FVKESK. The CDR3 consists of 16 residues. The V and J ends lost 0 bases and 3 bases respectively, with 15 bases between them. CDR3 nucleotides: TGTGCCAGCAGCCAAGAGGTCCGGGCTTTGGGCTACGAGCAGTACTTC. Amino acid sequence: CASSQEVRALGYEQYF.

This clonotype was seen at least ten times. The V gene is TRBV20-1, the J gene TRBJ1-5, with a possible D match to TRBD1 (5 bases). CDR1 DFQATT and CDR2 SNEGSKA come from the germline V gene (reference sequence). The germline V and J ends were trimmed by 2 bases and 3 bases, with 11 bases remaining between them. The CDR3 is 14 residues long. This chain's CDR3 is CSARSGADNQPQHF. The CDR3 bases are TGCAGTGCTAGAAGCGGGGCGGACAATCAGCCCCAGCATTTT.

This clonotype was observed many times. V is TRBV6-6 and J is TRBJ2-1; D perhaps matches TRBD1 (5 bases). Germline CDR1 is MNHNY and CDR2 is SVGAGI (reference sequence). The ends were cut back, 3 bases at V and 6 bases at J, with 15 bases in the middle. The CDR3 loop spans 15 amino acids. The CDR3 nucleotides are TGTGCCAGCAGTTATTCAGGGATTGGCCCCAATGAGCAGTTCTTC. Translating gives CASSYSGIGPNEQFF.

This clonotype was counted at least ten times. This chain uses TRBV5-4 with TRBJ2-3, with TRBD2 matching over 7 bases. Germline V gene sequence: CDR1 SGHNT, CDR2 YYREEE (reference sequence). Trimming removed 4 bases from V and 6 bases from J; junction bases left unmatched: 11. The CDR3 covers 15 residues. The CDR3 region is CASSPTSQIGDTQYF. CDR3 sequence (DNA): TGTGCCAGCAGCCCGACTAGCCAGATAGGGGATACGCAGTATTTT.

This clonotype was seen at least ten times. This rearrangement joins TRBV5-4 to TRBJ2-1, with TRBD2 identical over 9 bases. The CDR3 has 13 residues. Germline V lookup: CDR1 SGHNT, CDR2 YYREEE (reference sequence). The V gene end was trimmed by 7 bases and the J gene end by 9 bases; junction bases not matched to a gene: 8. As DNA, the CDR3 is TGTGCCAGCCCTGACCATAGCGGGGGTGAGCAGTTCTTC. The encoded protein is CASPDHSGGEQFF.